This TCR beta chain was obtained from a study of neurological immune-mediated disorders. Study results and limitations: Expansion of TCR clones was greatest in HTLV-1-associated myelopathy and smallest in multiple sclerosis, where it fell below that of healthy controls. There were no CDR3 amino acid sequences shared by expanded clones across subjects, a result suggesting private repertoires in all groups.

This CDR3 has 14 amino acids. Germline CDR1 reads PRHDT; CDR2 reads FYEKMQ (reference sequence). Trimming shortened V by 4 bases and J by 3 bases, and 7 bases separated the two germline ends. The unsorted libraries were prepared from 2 million PBMCs (stored at -80 C). The cDNA was generated by 5'RACE with 10-nucleotide random UMIs. TCRdb recomputed calls from the 5' RACE reads with MiXCR, one row per CDR3 protein. The table shows about 59,000 distinct CDR3 sequences, with roughly an eighth occurring only once. Remarks on this clonotype: As yet, its antigen is unknown.

The source material was PBMCs. The genes are TRBV13 and TRBJ2-6; no clear D. The source of this sequence is a woman in her sixties or seventies with HTLV-1-associated myelopathy (HAM/TSP). The CDR3 DNA is TGTGCCAGCAGCTCCTTTAGTGGGGCCAACGTCCTGACTTTC. Its protein product is CASSSFSGANVLTF.